This T cell receptor beta chain derives from a study of blood T cell repertoires in COVID-19 (dated by TCRdb to about 2020). For context, the study as a whole: Collaborator samples came from the United States, Italy and Spain and covered acute and convalescent phases of COVID-19. The repertoires were released in a freely available public database meant as a resource for research on the immune response to SARS-CoV-2. Subjects who had been exposed to COVID-19, were actively infected with it, or had recovered from it provided the deeply sampled blood TCRbeta repertoires that made up the dataset. The sample metadata nearly always contained a de-identified subject ID, COVID-19 status, age in years and sex. The prospective study material was composed of cDNA or gDNA derived from T cells, B-cell-depleted T cells, or PBMCs. Samples were obtained from the ongoing ImmuneRACE study (first 160 participants) and from 1,254 subjects provided by 6 global collaborators. Where HLA class I and class II types were available, the types were taken from metadata supplied by the sample provider, not from assay-based typing. General conclusions and limits of the study: Clinical and demographic metadata were provided uncurated, with the amount varying by source and participant.

Each collaborating institution followed its own protocols to collect whole blood in K2EDTA tubes. Collaborator samples were shipped for TCRbeta analysis as frozen whole blood, isolated PBMCs, or DNA extracted from either sample type. TCRbeta CDR3 regions were amplified from genomic DNA using the immunoSEQ Assay, a bias-controlled multiplex PCR. As for how the authors treated the data: Within the assay, amplification of reference gene primers was used to estimate how many nucleated cells each sample contained. Sequence reads were collapsed and filtered to measure the absolute abundance of every unique TCRbeta CDR3 rearrangement. For each sample, productive Simpson clonality was calculated as the square root of Simpson's diversity index over productive rearrangements. In TCRdb, the immuneACCESS table is reduced to in-frame sequences with V and J assigned. These tables do not hold every clone; where another copy was compared, an unresolved V gene accounts for under half, and the others remain unexplained. V and J calls and clone size are copied from that table; D and trimming were computed from the DNA. Present in this sample are around 57,000 clones, around 88% of which were seen just once. The ten largest clones take up about 18% of the sample.

As for this clone: This receptor's antigen is unknown. No much larger clonotype is one base removed from it; base qualities were not supplied.

The germline V gene specifies ENHRY as CDR1 and SYGVKD as CDR2. CDR3 length: 16 amino acids, cysteine to phenylalanine. Only the CDR3 region is kept as DNA, spanning 48 bases read in frame from base 1. The V end gives up 3 bases and the J end 0 bases, leaving 4 bases in the junction not matched to a gene. This chain is built from TRBV10-3 and TRBJ2-3; TRBD2 matches 9 bases in the middle. The sample consisted of peripheral blood. The receptor was derived from a woman of 80 years or more with active COVID-19. CDR3 protein: CAISDGLAGSTDTQYF. DNA sequence: TGTGCCATCAGTGATGGCCTAGCGGGGAGCACAGATACGCAGTATTTT.